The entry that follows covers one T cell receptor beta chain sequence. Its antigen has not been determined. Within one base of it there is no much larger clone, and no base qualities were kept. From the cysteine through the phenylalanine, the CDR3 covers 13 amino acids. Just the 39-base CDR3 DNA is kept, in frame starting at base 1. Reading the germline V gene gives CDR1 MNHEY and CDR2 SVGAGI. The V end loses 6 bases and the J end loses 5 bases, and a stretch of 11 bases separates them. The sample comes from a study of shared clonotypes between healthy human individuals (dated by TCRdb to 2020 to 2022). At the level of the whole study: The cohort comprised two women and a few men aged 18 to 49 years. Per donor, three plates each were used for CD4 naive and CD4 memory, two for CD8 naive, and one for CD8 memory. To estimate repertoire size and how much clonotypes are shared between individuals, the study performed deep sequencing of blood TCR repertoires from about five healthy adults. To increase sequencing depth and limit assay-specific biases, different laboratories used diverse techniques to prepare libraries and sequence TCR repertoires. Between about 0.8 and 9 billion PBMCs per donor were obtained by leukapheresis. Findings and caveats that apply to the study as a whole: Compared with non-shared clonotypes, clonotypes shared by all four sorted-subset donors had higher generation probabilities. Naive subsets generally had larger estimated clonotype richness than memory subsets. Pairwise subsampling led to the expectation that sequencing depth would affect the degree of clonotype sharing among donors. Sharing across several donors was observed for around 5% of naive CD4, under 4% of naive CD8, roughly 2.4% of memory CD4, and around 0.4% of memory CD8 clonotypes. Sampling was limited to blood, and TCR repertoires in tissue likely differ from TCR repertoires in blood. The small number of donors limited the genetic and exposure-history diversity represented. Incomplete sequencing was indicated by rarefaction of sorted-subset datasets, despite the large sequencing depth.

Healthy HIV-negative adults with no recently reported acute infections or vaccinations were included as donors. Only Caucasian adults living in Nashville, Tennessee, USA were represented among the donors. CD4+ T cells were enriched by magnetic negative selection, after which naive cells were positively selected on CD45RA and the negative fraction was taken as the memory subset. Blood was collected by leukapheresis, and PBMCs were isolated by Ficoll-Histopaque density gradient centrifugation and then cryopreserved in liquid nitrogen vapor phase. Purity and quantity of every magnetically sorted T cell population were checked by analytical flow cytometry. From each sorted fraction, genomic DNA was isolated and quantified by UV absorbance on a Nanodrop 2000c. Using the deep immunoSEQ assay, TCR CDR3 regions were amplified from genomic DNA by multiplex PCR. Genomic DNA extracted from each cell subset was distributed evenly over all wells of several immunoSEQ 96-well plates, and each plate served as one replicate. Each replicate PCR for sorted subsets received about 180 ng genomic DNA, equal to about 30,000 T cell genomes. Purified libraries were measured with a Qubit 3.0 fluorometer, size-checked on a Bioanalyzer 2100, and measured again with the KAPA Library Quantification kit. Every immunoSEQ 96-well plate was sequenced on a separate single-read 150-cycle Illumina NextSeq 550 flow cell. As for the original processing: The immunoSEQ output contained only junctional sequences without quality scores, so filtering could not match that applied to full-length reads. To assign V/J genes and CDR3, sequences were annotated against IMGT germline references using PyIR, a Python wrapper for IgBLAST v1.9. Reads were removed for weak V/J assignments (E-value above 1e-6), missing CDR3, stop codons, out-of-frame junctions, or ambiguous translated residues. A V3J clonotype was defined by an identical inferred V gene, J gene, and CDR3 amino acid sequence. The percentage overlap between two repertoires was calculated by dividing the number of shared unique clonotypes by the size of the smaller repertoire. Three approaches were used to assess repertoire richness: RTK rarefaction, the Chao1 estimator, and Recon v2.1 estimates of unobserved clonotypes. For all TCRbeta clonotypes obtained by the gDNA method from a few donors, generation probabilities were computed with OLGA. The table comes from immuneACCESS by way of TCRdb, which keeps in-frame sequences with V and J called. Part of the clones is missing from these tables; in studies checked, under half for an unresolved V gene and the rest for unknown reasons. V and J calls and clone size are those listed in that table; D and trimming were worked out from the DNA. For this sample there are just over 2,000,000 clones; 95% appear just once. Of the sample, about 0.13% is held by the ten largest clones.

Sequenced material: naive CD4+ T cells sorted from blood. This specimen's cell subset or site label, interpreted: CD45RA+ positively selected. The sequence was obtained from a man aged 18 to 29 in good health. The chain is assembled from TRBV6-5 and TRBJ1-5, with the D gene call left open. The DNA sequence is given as TGTGCCAGCAGGCGAAGCGTCGATCAGCCCCAGCATTTT. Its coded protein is CASRRSVDQPQHF.